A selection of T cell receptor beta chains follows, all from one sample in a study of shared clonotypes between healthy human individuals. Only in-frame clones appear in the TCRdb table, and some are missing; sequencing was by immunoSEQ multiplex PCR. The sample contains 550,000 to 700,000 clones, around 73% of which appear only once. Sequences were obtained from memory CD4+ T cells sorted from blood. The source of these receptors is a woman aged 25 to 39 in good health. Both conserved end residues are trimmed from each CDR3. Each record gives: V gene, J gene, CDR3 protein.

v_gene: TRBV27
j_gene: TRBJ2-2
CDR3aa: ASSETGLANTGELF

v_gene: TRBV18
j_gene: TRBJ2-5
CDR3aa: ASSLNGIQEGTQY

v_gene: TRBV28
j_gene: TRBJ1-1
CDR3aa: ASSSMFRGQAF

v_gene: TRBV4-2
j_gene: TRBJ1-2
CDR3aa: ASSQDIPTRTGGVGYT

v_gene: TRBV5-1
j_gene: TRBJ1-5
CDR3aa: ASRPGVGQPQH

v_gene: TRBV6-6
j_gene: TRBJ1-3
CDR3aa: ASRHTGGSGNTIY

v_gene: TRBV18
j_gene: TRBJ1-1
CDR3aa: ASSPVGGAFGTEAF

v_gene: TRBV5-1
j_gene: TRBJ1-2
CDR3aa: ASSREGANYGYT

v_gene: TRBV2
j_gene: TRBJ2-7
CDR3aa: ASSVSGQGTYEQY

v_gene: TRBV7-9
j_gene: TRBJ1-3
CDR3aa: ASSLQGGVSGNTIY